In its sample, the clone carrying this TCR beta chain was seen a few times. The target antigen is unknown. Each CDR3 protein is one row after TCRdb ran MiXCR on the RT-PCR reads. Of more than 550,000 distinct CDR3 sequences in the sample, roughly 12% are singletons; the top ten hold approximately 10%. The data stem from a study of response to subunit inactivated influenza vaccine. Whole-study results and caveats: The study's authors posited that every seasonal influenza vaccination enlists few new T cells.

The CDR3 extends over 14 amino acids. Trimming took 3 bases from V and 12 from J; bases not matched to a gene: 11. Germline assignment: CDR1 DFQATT and CDR2 SNEGSKA (reference sequence). J is TRBJ2-1 and V is TRBV20-1; 10 bases map to TRBD2. The TCR comes from a man in his fifties who received an inactivated influenza vaccine. Specimen: PBMCs from blood, collected on the day of vaccination. The CDR3 DNA follows: TGCAGTGCTAGCGGTCTAGCGGGGGCTTTAGTGCAGTTCTTC. It translates to CSASGLAGALVQFF.